The rows below give T cell receptor beta chains drawn from one sample of a study of blood T cell repertoires in COVID-19. The repertoire was sequenced with immunoSEQ multiplex PCR; TCRdb's copy has only in-frame clones and lacks some. The table records roughly 87,000 clones, approximately 84% of them present only once. The source material was peripheral blood. The receptor set was obtained from a woman aged 55-70 years with acute or convalescent COVID-19. CDR3s include the opening cysteine and the closing phenylalanine or tryptophan. D genes are given only for firm matches.

D gene: NA; V gene: TRBV24-1; CDR3 protein: CATSDTEGGRNQPQHF
D gene: TRBD1; V gene: TRBV5-4; CDR3 protein: CASTLQGENSPLHF
D gene: NA; V gene: TRBV2; CDR3 protein: CASSRDGGQADTQYF
D gene: TRBD1; V gene: TRBV5-1; CDR3 protein: CASSPDRANTIYF
D gene: NA; V gene: TRBV5-6; CDR3 protein: CASRKGYYGTEAFF
D gene: TRBD1; V gene: TRBV2; CDR3 protein: CASSQGADTQYF
D gene: NA; V gene: TRBV7-2; CDR3 protein: CASSLEVGYEQYF
D gene: TRBD1; V gene: TRBV30; CDR3 protein: CAWSGTGHEQYF
D gene: TRBD1; V gene: TRBV7-2; CDR3 protein: CASRDRALDEKLFF
D gene: NA; V gene: TRBV28; CDR3 protein: CASSLWQQETQYF
D gene: TRBD2; V gene: TRBV9; CDR3 protein: CASSVGQGGGTDTQYF
D gene: TRBD1; V gene: TRBV28; CDR3 protein: CASSFLRGRFSGANVLTF
D gene: NA; V gene: TRBV19; CDR3 protein: CASGTVTMNTEAFF
D gene: NA; V gene: TRBV30; CDR3 protein: CAWSRRTPEKLFF
D gene: TRBD1; V gene: TRBV12-3/TRBV12-4; CDR3 protein: CACRGQGNSPLHF
D gene: NA; V gene: TRBV5-1; CDR3 protein: CASSGGTGMTYEQYF
D gene: NA; V gene: TRBV4-1; CDR3 protein: CASSQPRQRNEKLFF